A single sample gave rise to the 8 T cell receptor beta chains below, sequenced in a study of blood T cell repertoires in COVID-19. Assay used: immunoSEQ multiplex PCR; TCRdb lists only in-frame clones, some missing. The sample includes about 76,000 clones, about nine tenths seen only once; the top ten take approximately 1.5%. Sequencing was carried out using peripheral blood. The source of these receptors is a man in his fifties or sixties with acute or convalescent COVID-19.

The chain joins TRBV9 to TRBJ2-1, with 9 positions matching TRBD1. This CDR3 spans 15 amino acids. Germline-derived CDR1 and CDR2 are SGDLS and YYNGEE. The junction had 7 bases not matched to a gene; V was cut back by 4 bases and J by 5 bases. CDR3 protein: CASSPGTGYNNEQFF. CDR3 coding DNA: TGTGCCAGCAGCCCGGGGACAGGGTACAACAATGAGCAGTTCTTC.

The V and J genes are TRBV30 and TRBJ2-7; a weak D match, TRBD2 (6 bases). V lost 0 bases, J lost 3 bases, and 18 bases lay in between. Germline assignment: CDR1 GTSNPN and CDR2 SVGIG (reference sequence). The CDR3 runs 16 residues. The CDR3: CAWSVGAGRHLYEQYF. The CDR3 DNA is TGTGCCTGGAGTGTAGGTGCAGGGAGGCACCTCTACGAGCAGTACTTC.

The count of this clone is one. The chain joins TRBV6-5 to TRBJ2-5, with 8 nucleotides matching TRBD1. Germline V gives CDR1 MNHEY, CDR2 SVGAGI. V was pared by 8 bases and J by 5 bases, with 7 bases of the junction left unmatched. This CDR3 is built from 13 residues. This CDR3 reads CASRQGLGETQYF. CDR3 in DNA: TGTGCCAGCCGACAGGGGCTTGGGGAGACCCAGTACTTC.

This chain uses TRBV29-1 with TRBJ2-1, with 8 bases fitting TRBD1. V gave up 3 bases and J gave up 4 bases; unmatched junction bases: 17. The CDR3 has 18 amino acids. Germline V lookup: CDR1 SQVTM, CDR2 ANQGSEA. The CDR3 loop is CSVDTPPGDRGIYNEQFF. The CDR3 nucleotides are TGCAGCGTTGATACGCCCCCAGGAGACAGGGGAATTTACAATGAGCAGTTCTTC.

The chain combines TRBV18 with TRBJ2-1; 7 nucleotides align to TRBD1. This CDR3 is 16 amino acids long. The ends lost 2 bases at V and 7 bases at J; junction bases unmatched: 11. Germline loops: CDR1 KGHSH, CDR2 LQKENI. CDR3 DNA: TGTGCCAGCTCACCATTGACAGGGATTGGGATTAATGAGCAGTTCTTC. Translating gives CASSPLTGIGINEQFF. Filled out from reference TRBV18 and TRBJ2-1, the complete variable domain reads NAGVMQNPRHLVRRRGQEARLRCSPMKGHSHVYWYRQLPEEGLKFMVYLQKENIIDESGMPKERFSAEFPKEGPSILRIQQVVRGDSAAYFCASSPLTGIGINEQFFGPGTRLTVL.

This chain joins TRBV20-1 and TRBJ1-1; no clear D. Trimming shortened V by 3 bases and J by 0 bases, and 14 bases separated the two germline ends. The CDR3 covers 15 residues. In germline, CDR1 is DFQATT, CDR2 SNEGSKA (reference sequence). The CDR3 spells CSASMSPLLNTEAFF. The CDR3 DNA reads as TGCAGTGCTAGTATGTCTCCCCTGTTGAACACTGAAGCTTTCTTT.

The chain joins TRBV11-3 to TRBJ2-2, with 8 bases matching TRBD2. V trimming: 4 bases; J trimming: 4 bases; junction bases outside the gene matches: 8. Germline V CDR1 and CDR2: SGHNT, YENEEA. The CDR3 is 16 residues long. CDR3 coding DNA: TGTGCCAGCAGCTCGGCGCGGGGGGAGGGCACCGGGGAGCTGTTTTTT. Its translation: CASSSARGEGTGELFF.

This rearrangement joins TRBV7-6 to TRBJ2-7; weak D call: TRBD1 (6 bases). V lost 1 base to trimming and J lost 1 base, with 11 bases between them. This CDR3 contains 15 residues. The germline V gene encodes CDR1 SGHVS and CDR2 FNYEAQ. CDR3: CASSLGRGRSYEQYF. The CDR3 DNA sequence: TGTGCCAGCAGCTTAGGCAGGGGACGTTCCTACGAGCAGTACTTC.